One TCR beta chain is described in this entry. Assay: immunoSEQ multiplex PCR; the TCRdb copy retains only in-frame clones and omits some. This sample has 40,000 to 50,000 clones; 90% to 95% occur once, and the top ten carry roughly 7.4%. The data derive from a study of T cell changes during pregnancy in multiple sclerosis. This receptor was taken from a female donor with multiple sclerosis, enrolled in a pregnancy study. Source: CD8+ T cells from peripheral blood mononuclear cells, taken in the third trimester of pregnancy.

CDR3 sequence: CASSLGFGTGPPNEQFF. The DNA for the CDR3 is TGCGCCAGCAGCTTGGGATTCGGGACAGGGCCTCCCAATGAGCAGTTCTTC. V is TRBV5-1 and J is TRBJ2-1; 9 bases line up with TRBD1. Per germline, CDR1 SGHRS and CDR2 YFSETQ. V trimming: 0 bases; J trimming: 6 bases; junction bases outside the gene matches: 10. This CDR3 region has 17 residues.